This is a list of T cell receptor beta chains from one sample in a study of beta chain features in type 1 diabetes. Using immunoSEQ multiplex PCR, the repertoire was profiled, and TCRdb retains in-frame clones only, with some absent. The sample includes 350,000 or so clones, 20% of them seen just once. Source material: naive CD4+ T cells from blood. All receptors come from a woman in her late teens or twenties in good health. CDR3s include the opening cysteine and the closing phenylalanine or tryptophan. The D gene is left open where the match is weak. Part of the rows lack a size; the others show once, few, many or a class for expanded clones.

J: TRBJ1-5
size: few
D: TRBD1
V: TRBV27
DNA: TGTGCCAGCAGTGGGACAGGCTATAGCAATCAGCCCCAGCATTTT
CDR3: CASSGTGYSNQPQHF

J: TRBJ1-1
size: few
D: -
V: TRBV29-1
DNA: TGCAGCGCTACAGGACAACCCTGGAGCACTGAAGCTTTCTTT
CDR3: CSATGQPWSTEAFF

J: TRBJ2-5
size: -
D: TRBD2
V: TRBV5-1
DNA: TGCGCCAGCAGCTTGGGTTGGCGGGGGGTACAAGAGACCCAGTACTTC
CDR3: CASSLGWRGVQETQYF

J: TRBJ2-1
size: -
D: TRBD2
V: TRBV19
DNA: TGTGCCAGTAGTGGACTAGCGGATTACAATGAGCAGTTCTTC
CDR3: CASSGLADYNEQFF

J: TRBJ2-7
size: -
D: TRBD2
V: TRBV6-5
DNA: TGTGCCAGCAGTTCCACCGGGACTAGCGGAAAGTACGAGCAGTACTTC
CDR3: CASSSTGTSGKYEQYF

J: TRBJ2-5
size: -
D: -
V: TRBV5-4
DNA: TGTGCCAGCAGCTTGGCCGGACAGAATCCGTACTTC
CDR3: CASSLAGQNPYF

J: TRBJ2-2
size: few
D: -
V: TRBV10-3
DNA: TGTGCCATCAGTGAGACGAGGGTTCAGAACACCGGGGAGCTGTTTTTT
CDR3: CAISETRVQNTGELFF

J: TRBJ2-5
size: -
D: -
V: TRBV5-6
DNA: TGTGCCAGCAGCTCCTCGGAGACCCAGTACTTC
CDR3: CASSSSETQYF

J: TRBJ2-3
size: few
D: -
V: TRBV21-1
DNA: TGTGCCAGCAGCACCGGACCGGGACTAGCGGAAAGCACAGATACGCAGTATTTT
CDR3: CASSTGPGLAESTDTQYF

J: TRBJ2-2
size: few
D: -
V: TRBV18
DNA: TGTGCCAGCTCACCACCGCTGGGCGCCGGGGAGCTGTTTTTT
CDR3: CASSPPLGAGELFF

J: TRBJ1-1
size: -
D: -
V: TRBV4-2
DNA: TGTGCCAGCAGCCCAGACACTGAAGCTTTCTTT
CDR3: CASSPDTEAFF

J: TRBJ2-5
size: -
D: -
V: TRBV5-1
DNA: TGCGCCAGCAAGAGGCGAGAGACCCAGTACTTC
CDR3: CASKRRETQYF

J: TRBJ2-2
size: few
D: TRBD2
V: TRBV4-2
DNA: TGTGCCAGCAGCCTCACGCTAGCGGGAGGCGGCACCGGGGAGCTGTTTTTT
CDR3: CASSLTLAGGGTGELFF

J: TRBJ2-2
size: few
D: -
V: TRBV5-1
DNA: TGCGCCAGCAGCTTGCGGTTGACGAGGGAGGAGCTGTTTTTT
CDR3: CASSLRLTREELFF

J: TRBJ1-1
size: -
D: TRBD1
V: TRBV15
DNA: TGTGCCACCAGCAAAGGACAGGGCCCCACTGAAGCTTTCTTT
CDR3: CATSKGQGPTEAFF

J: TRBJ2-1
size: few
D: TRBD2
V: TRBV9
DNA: TGTGCCAGCAGCGTAGGGGCTAGCGGGGGATACAATGAGCAGTTCTTC
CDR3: CASSVGASGGYNEQFF

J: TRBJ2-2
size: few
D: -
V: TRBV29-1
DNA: TGCAGCCCTCGGGAGCTGTTTTTT
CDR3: CSPRELFF

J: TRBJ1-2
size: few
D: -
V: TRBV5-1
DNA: TGCGCCCAAACAGGGAGCAGGCGTGGCTACACCTTC
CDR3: CAQTGSRRGYTF

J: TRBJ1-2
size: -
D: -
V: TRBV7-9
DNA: TGTGCCAGCAGCTTAGGTGATTCGACAGGCTACACCTTC
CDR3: CASSLGDSTGYTF

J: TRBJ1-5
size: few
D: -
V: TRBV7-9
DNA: TGTGCCAGCAGCTTAGTCGGGGATCAGCCCCAGCATTTT
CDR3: CASSLVGDQPQHF

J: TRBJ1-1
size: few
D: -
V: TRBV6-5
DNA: TGTGCCAGCAGACCGACAGGGAACACTGAAGCTTTCTTT
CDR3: CASRPTGNTEAFF

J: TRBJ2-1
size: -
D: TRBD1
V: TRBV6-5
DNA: TGTGCCAAATTAAACAGGGGACGGACCTACAATGAGCAGTTCTTC
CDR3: CAKLNRGRTYNEQFF

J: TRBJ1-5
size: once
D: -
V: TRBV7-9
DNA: TGTGCCAGCAGCTTGGGAGGACTAAATCAGCCCCAGCATTTT
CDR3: CASSLGGLNQPQHF

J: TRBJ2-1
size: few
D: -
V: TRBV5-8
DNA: TGTGCCAGCAGCTCACGTCTGAGCGGTGAGCAGTTCTTC
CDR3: CASSSRLSGEQFF

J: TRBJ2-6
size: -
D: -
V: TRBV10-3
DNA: TGTGCCATCAGTGAGTCGAGCCTCTCTGGGGCCAACGTCCTGACTTTC
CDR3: CAISESSLSGANVLTF

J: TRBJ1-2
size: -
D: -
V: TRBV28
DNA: TGTGCCAGCAGCCCGAACGGGTATGGCTACACCTTC
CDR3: CASSPNGYGYTF

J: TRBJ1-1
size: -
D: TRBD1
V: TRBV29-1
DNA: TGCAGCGCTGCGACAGGGTTATCCACTGAAGCTTTCTTT
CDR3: CSAATGLSTEAFF

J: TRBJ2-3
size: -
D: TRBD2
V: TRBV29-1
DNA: TGCAGCGTGACTAGCGGGTCCTCCGCGGATACGCAGTATTTT
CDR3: CSVTSGSSADTQYF

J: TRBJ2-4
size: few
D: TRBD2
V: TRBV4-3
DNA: TGCGCCAGCAGCCAAGATCCAGCGGGGGGGCCCAAAAACATTCAGTACTTC
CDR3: CASSQDPAGGPKNIQYF

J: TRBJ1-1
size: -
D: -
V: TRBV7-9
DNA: TGTGCCAGCAGCGGAGAGATGAACACTGAAGCTTTCTTT
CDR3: CASSGEMNTEAFF

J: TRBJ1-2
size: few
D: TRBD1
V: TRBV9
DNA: TGTGCCAGCAGCGGACGACAGGGAGTAATCGGTGGCTACACCTTC
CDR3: CASSGRQGVIGGYTF

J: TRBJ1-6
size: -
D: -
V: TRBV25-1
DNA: TGTGCCAGCAGTGTATCAGGACAGCTTAATTCACCCCTCCACTTT
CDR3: CASSVSGQLNSPLHF

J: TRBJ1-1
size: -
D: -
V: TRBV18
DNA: TGTGCCAGCTCACCACTAGAGATCGTCATGAACACTGAAGCTTTCTTT
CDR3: CASSPLEIVMNTEAFF

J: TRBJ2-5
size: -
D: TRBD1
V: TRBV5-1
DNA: TGCGCCAGCGACAGGGGGTATTCCCAAGAGACCCAGTACTTC
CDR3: CASDRGYSQETQYF

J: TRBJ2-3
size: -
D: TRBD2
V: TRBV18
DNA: TGTGCCAGCTCACCGCCGGGACTAGGAGGCACAGATACGCAGTATTTT
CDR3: CASSPPGLGGTDTQYF

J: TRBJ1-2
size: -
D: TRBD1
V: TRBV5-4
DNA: TGTGCCAGCAGCTTGGGGGGACAGGGGTCTTCCTATGGCTACACCTTC
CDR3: CASSLGGQGSSYGYTF

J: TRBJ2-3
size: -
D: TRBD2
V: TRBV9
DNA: TGTGCCAGCAGCGTAGATGCTAGCGGGAGTTCAGATACGCAGTATTTT
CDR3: CASSVDASGSSDTQYF

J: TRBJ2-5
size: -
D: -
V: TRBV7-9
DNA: TGTGCCAGCAGCTTAAGAACAGGCCGAGAGACCCAGTACTTC
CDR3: CASSLRTGRETQYF

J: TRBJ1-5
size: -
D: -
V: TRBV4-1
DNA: TGCGCCAGCAGCCAAGATTTCGGAGGGTCCCGTAGCAATCAGCCCCAGCATTTT
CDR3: CASSQDFGGSRSNQPQHF

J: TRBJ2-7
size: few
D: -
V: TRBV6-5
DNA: TGTGCCAGCAGTTACAGGGGCAGACCCCTGGGCGAGCAGTACTTC
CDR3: CASSYRGRPLGEQYF

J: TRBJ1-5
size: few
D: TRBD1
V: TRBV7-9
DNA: TGTGCCAGCAGCCCCGGGTCCTTACAGGGGACTGGGGATCAGCCCCAGCATTTT
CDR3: CASSPGSLQGTGDQPQHF

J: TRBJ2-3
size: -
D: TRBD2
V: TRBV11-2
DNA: TGTGCCAGCAGCGAAAGCGGGAGACAAGATACGCAGTATTTT
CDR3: CASSESGRQDTQYF

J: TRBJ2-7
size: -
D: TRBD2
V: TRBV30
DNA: TGTGCCTGGACCAGAGGAACTAGCGGGGGGACCTACGAGCAGTACTTC
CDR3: CAWTRGTSGGTYEQYF

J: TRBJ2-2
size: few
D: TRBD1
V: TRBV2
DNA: TGTGCCAGCAGTTCCGACAGGGGCTGGGAGCTGTTTTTT
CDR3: CASSSDRGWELFF

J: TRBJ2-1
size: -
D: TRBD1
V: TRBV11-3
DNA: TGTGCCAGCAGCCGCCTAGACAGGGCGGATGAGCAGTTCTTC
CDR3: CASSRLDRADEQFF

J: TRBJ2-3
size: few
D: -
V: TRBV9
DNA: TGTGCCAGCAGCGTAGTAGCGGCCACAGATACGCAGTATTTT
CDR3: CASSVVAATDTQYF

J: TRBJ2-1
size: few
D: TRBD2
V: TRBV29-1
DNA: TGCAGCGTCTCCGGACTAGCGGGATGGGATGAGCAGTTCTTC
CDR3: CSVSGLAGWDEQFF

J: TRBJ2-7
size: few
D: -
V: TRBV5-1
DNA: TGCGCCAGCAGCTTGGGGAGCGGATACGAGCAGTACTTC
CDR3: CASSLGSGYEQYF

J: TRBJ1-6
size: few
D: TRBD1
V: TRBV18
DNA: TGTGCCAGCTCACCCGGGACAGCGGTTAATTCACCCCTCCACTTT
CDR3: CASSPGTAVNSPLHF

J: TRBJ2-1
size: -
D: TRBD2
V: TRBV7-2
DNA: TGTGCCAGCAGCTTAGCGGGAGGGCCCCTCAATGAGCAGTTCTTC
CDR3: CASSLAGGPLNEQFF